This note documents a single TCR beta chain sequence. Method: immunoSEQ multiplex PCR; TCRdb's copy keeps in-frame clones and lacks some. This repertoire shows roughly 67,000 clones, 65% to 90% found once; its top ten account for about 23%. The sample comes from a study of blood T cell repertoires in COVID-19. Sequenced sample: peripheral blood. The receptor comes from a man aged 50 to 60 with acute or convalescent COVID-19.

CDR3 DNA: TGTGCCAGCAGGCCCGGGACAGGGGTTAATTCACCCCTCCACTTT. This translates into CASRPGTGVNSPLHF. This chain connects TRBV6-6 to TRBJ1-6, with 10 bases aligning to TRBD1. Germline V lookup: CDR1 MNHNY, CDR2 SVGAGI (reference sequence). CDR3 length equals 15 residues. V was pared by 6 bases and J by 6 bases, with 5 bases of the junction left unmatched.